This T cell receptor beta chain was profiled in a study of regulatory T cells in long-lasting Graves disease. Findings and limits, study-wide: Patients with persistent Graves' had lower TCR diversity than newly diagnosed patients.

This clonotype has a count of ten or more. The antigen remains undetermined. Library construction for TCR beta used iRepertoire HTBI primers and Arm-PCR of CDR3 regions. Study processing details: Across samples, 60 or so TRBV and 13 to 15 TRBJ segments were found. TCRdb called the multiplex PCR reads again in MiXCR, with one record for every CDR3 protein. TCRdb, not the authors, supplied the V and J calls. The data contain around 250,000 distinct CDR3 sequences, about 19% of them singletons. V gave up 7 bases and J gave up 0 bases, with 8 bases separating them. Germline V gene sequence: CDR1 MNHEY, CDR2 SVGEGT. The CDR3 loop spans 13 amino acids. This sample's time point: newly diagnosed GD, antithyroid drugs for less than 3 months. After RNA was extracted from PBMCs, the TCR library was made from it. Investigators report Graves' disease was diagnosed under American Thyroid Association guidelines. Peripheral blood, 7 to 9.5 milliliters of it, was drawn into EDTA tubes.

V gene TRBV6-2 or TRBV6-3 combines with J gene TRBJ2-3, with TRBD2 as a possible D gene (6 bases). The sample in question was peripheral blood mononuclear cells (PBMCs), obtained at new diagnosis, from a patient treated with antithyroid drugs. This receptor was obtained from a female donor with Graves disease. CDR3 loop: CASMEGSTDTQYF. The CDR3 DNA follows: TGTGCCAGCATGGAGGGTAGCACAGATACGCAGTATTTT.